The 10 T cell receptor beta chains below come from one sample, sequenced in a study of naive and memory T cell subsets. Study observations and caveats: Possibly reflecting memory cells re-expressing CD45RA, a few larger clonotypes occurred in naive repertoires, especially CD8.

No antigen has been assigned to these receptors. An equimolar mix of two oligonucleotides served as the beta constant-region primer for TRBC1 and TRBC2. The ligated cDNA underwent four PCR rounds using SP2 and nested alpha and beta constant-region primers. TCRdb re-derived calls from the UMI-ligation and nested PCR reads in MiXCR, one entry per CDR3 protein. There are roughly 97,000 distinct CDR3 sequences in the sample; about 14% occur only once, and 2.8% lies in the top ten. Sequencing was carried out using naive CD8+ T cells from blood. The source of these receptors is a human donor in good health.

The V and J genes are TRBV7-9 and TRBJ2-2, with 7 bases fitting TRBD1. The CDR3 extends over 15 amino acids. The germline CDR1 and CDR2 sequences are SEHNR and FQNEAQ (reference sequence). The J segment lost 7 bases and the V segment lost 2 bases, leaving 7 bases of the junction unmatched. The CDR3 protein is CASSLFPDRDGELFF. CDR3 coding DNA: TGTGCCAGCAGCTTATTCCCTGACAGGGACGGGGAGCTGTTTTTT.

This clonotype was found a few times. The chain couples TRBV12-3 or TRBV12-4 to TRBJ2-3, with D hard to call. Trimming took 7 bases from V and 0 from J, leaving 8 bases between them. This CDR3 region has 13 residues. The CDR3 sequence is CASTQDSTDTQYF. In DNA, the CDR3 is TGTGCCAGCACTCAGGACAGCACAGATACGCAGTATTTT.

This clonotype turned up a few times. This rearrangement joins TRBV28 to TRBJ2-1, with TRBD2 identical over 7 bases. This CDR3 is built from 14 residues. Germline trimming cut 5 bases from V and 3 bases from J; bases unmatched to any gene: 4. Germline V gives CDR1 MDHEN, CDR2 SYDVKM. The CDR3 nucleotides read TGTGCCAGCAGTCCGGGGGACTACTACAATGAGCAGTTCTTC. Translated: CASSPGDYYNEQFF.

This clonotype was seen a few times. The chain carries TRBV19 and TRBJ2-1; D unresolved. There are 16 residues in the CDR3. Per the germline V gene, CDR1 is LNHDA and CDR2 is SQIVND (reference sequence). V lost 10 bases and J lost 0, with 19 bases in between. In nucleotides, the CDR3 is TGTGCCACCCTCCCCCGGGTCCCAAACTCCTACAATGAGCAGTTCTTC. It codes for CATLPRVPNSYNEQFF.

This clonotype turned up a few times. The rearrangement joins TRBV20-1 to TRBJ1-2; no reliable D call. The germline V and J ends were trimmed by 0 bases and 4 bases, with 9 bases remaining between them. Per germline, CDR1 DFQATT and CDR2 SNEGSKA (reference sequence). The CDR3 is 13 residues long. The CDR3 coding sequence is TGCAGTGCTAGAGAGCGCGGCTTCTATGGCTACACCTTC. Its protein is CSARERGFYGYTF.

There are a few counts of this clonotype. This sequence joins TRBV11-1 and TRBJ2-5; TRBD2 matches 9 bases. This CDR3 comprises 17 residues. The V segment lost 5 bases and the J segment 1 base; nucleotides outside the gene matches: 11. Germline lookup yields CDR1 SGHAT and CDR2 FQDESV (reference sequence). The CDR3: CASSPRASGTSQETQYF. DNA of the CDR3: TGTGCCAGCAGCCCCAGGGCTAGCGGGACCTCCCAAGAGACCCAGTACTTC.

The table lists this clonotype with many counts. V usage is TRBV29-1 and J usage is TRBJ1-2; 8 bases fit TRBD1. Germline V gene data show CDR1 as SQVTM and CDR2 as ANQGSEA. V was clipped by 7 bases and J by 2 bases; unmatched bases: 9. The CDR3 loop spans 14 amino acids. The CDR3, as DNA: TGCAGCGCAAACTTAGGGACAGGAAACTATGGCTACACCTTC. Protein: CSANLGTGNYGYTF.

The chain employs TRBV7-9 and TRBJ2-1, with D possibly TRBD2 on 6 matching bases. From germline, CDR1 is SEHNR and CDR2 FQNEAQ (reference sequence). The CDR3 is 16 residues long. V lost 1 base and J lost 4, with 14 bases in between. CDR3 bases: TGTGCCAGCAGCTTAGGAGGGAGCGGGCAGTACAATGAGCAGTTCTTC. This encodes CASSLGGSGQYNEQFF.

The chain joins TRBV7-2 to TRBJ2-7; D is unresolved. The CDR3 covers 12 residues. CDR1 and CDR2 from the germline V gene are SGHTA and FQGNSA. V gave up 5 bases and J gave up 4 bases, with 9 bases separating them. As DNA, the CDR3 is TGTGCCAGCAGCGAGGCTGGTTACGAGCAGTACTTC. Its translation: CASSEAGYEQYF.

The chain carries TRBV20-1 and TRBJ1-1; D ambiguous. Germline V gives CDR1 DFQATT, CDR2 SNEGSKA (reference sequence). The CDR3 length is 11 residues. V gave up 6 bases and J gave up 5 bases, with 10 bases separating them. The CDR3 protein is CSAPPGTEAFF. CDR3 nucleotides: TGCAGTGCCCCCCCCGGGACTGAAGCTTTCTTT.